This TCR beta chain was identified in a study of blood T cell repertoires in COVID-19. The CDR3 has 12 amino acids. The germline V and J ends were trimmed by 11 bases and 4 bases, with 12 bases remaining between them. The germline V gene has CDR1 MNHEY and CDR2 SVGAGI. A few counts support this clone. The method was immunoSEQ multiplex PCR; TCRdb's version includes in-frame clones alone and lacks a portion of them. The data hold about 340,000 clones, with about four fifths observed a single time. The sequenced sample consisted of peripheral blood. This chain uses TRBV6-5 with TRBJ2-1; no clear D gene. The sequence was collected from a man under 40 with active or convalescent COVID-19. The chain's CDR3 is CAARSRYNEQFF. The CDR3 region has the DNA TGTGCCGCCCGGAGTAGGTACAATGAGCAGTTCTTC.